This T cell receptor beta chain was sequenced during a study of cytomegalovirus exposure and HLA in healthy donors. This clone has just one count. Germline-derived CDR1 and CDR2 are MNHEY and SMNVEV (reference sequence). The CDR3 is 13 residues long. The V and J ends lost 0 bases and 6 bases respectively, with 5 bases between them. The PCR employed 60 Vbeta primers together with 13 Jbeta primers. This table comes from immunoSEQ multiplex PCR, and its TCRdb copy is limited to in-frame clones, with some not included. Of under 250,000 clones in the sample, roughly four fifths are singletons; the top ten hold 2.5% to 3.5%. Regarding donors, all were healthy bone marrow donors.

Sequenced sample: PBMCs. The TCR comes from a woman aged 40 to 55 in good health and CMV-seronegative. V gene TRBV27 combines with J gene TRBJ2-2; D is unclear. CDR3 sequence: CASSLSPSGELFF. The DNA of the CDR3 is TGTGCCAGCAGTTTATCTCCGTCCGGGGAGCTGTTTTTT.